A selection of T cell receptor beta chains follows, all from one sample in a study of T cells in Graves' hyperthyroidism and ophthalmopathy. TCRdb independently ran MiXCR on the multiplex PCR reads; one entry per CDR3 protein. The repertoire holds hundreds of thousands of distinct CDR3 sequences, 18% seen once, with around 17% in the top ten. The sample taken for sequencing was blood. The receptors stem from a woman aged 50 to 60 with Graves' hyperthyroidism that later progressed to Graves' ophthalmopathy. The CDR3 runs from the conserved cysteine through the conserved F or W. The D gene is left open where the match is weak. A row's size may be missing; if present it is once, few, many or a size class.

V	D	size	J	DNA	CDR3
TRBV2	NA	many	TRBJ2-5	TGTGCCAGCAGTGAATTAGGGCTAGCATGGGAGACCCAGTACTTC	CASSELGLAWETQYF
TRBV6-1	TRBD1	many	TRBJ1-1	TGTGCCAGCCGTCGGGACAGGGCGAACACTGAAGCTTTCTTT	CASRRDRANTEAFF
TRBV25-1	TRBD1	few	TRBJ1-4	TGTGCCAGCAGAGACGGGACAGACCCTAATGAAAAACTGTTTTTT	CASRDGTDPNEKLFF
TRBV5-1	NA	many	TRBJ1-2	TGCGCCAGCAGCTTGGATGGGGGCCCTAGCTATGGAGGCTACACCTTC	CASSLDGGPSYGGYTF
TRBV11-1	TRBD1	many	TRBJ2-2	TGTGCCAGCAGTTTGAGATACAGGGGGAACACCGGGGAGCTGTTTTTT	CASSLRYRGNTGELFF
TRBV6-2/TRBV6-3	NA	NA	TRBJ1-3	TGTGCCACCCAAGTTGGAAACACCATATATTTT	CATQVGNTIYF
TRBV27	NA	many	TRBJ1-1	TGTGCCAGCAGTCCCTACAACAGAATGAACACTGAAGCTTTCTTT	CASSPYNRMNTEAFF
TRBV4-2	NA	few	TRBJ2-2	TGTGCCAGCAGACAGGACCCGTACACCGGGGAGCTGTTTTTT	CASRQDPYTGELFF
TRBV11-3	TRBD2	many	TRBJ2-2	TGTGCCAGCAGCCGCGGGACTAGCAACACCGGGGAGCTGTTTTTT	CASSRGTSNTGELFF
TRBV3-1	NA	many	TRBJ1-2	TGTGCCAGCAGCCCGGGCACCAGGGAGGGCTACACCTTC	CASSPGTREGYTF
TRBV15	TRBD1	NA	TRBJ1-4	TGTGCCACCAGCAGAGACCGACAGGGTTTAAAGGAAAAACTGTTTTTT	CATSRDRQGLKEKLFF
TRBV27	NA	NA	TRBJ1-1	TGTGCCAGCAGTACGGGACACGCCGTCTTTAATGAAGCTTTCTTT	CASSTGHAVFNEAFF
TRBV7-9	NA	many	TRBJ2-3	TGTGCCAGCAGACGAGACAGGAGCACAGATACGCAGTATTTT	CASRRDRSTDTQYF
TRBV19	TRBD1	NA	TRBJ1-2	TGTGCCAGTAGAAAAACAGGGGTCGGCTACACCTTC	CASRKTGVGYTF
TRBV11-2	TRBD1	many	TRBJ1-1	TGTGCCAGCAGCCTGACAGGGGATGGAGCTTTCTTT	CASSLTGDGAFF